These T cell receptor beta chains were read from a single sample in a study of blood T cell repertoires in COVID-19. TCRdb keeps only in-frame clones here, not all; method: immunoSEQ multiplex PCR. The sample contains about 310,000 clones, roughly 84% of which appear only once. Sequencing was done on a sample of peripheral blood. These receptors originate from a man between 50 and 59 years old with active or convalescent COVID-19. Both conserved end residues are part of each CDR3. Each record gives: J gene, clone size, V gene, D gene, CDR3 DNA, CDR3 protein. A D gene is named only where the DNA matches it firmly. The size field is filled for only some rows; it gives once, few, many or a size class.

>TRBJ2-7|NA|TRBV30|NA
TGTGCCTGGAGTGACCCGGCAGGGGCCTACGAGCAGTACTTC
CAWSDPAGAYEQYF
>TRBJ2-1|once|TRBV18|NA
TGTGCCAGCTCACCACAGGGGAATCCCTCCTACAATGAGCAGTTCTTC
CASSPQGNPSYNEQFF
>TRBJ2-2|few|TRBV4-2|TRBD2
TGTGCCAGCAGCCAAGCGGCAACTAGCGGATACACCGGGGAGCTGTTTTTT
CASSQAATSGYTGELFF
>TRBJ2-1|NA|TRBV28|TRBD2
TGTGCCAGCAGACTAGGGGCCTTTAGCGGGAGGACGCCCTACAATGAGCAGTTCTTC
CASRLGAFSGRTPYNEQFF
>TRBJ1-5|NA|TRBV24-1|NA
TGTGCCACCAGTGATTTGCAACATCGTCAGCCCCAGCATTTT
CATSDLQHRQPQHF
>TRBJ2-7|NA|TRBV5-1|TRBD2
TGCGCCAGCAGCTCTTTAGCGGGAGGGGGCTACGAGCAGTACTTC
CASSSLAGGGYEQYF
>TRBJ1-5|NA|TRBV7-2|NA
TGTGCCAGCAGCTTGATACGGGATAGCAATCAGCCCCAGCATTTT
CASSLIRDSNQPQHF
>TRBJ2-7|NA|TRBV11-2|NA
TGTGCCAGCAGCTTAGGTTTGTCTGGACAGCCCTACGAGCAGTACTTC
CASSLGLSGQPYEQYF
>TRBJ1-1|NA|TRBV5-1|NA
TGCGCCAGCAGCTTGGCCGACAGCGCCGCTGAAGCTTTCTTT
CASSLADSAAEAFF
>TRBJ1-1|NA|TRBV5-1|NA
TGCGCCAGCACACCCTACGGCGGGGGAAGCGACACTGAAGCTTTCTTT
CASTPYGGGSDTEAFF
>TRBJ1-2|NA|TRBV7-9|TRBD1
TGTGCCAGCAGCTTAGGGACAGGGTATGGCTACACCTTC
CASSLGTGYGYTF
>TRBJ2-3|once|TRBV7-2|TRBD2
TGTGCCAGCAGCTTAGCGGTGACTAGCGCAGATACGCAGTATTTT
CASSLAVTSADTQYF
>TRBJ1-5|NA|TRBV3-1/TRBV3-2|TRBD1
TGTGCCAGCAGCCGTAACAGGGGCGGCCAGCCCCAGCATTTT
CASSRNRGGQPQHF
>TRBJ1-1|NA|TRBV27|NA
TGTGCCAGCAGTTTATCGCGGGGACTGTTGAACACTGAAGCTTTCTTT
CASSLSRGLLNTEAFF
>TRBJ1-1|NA|TRBV5-1|TRBD1
TGCGCCAGCAGCTTCGGACAGGGCAACACTGAAGCTTTCTTT
CASSFGQGNTEAFF
>TRBJ2-7|NA|TRBV5-1|NA
TGCGCCAGCAGCCTGGGGCAGGGGCACCTCTACGAGCAGTACTTC
CASSLGQGHLYEQYF
>TRBJ1-1|NA|TRBV3-1/TRBV3-2|TRBD1
TGTGCCAGCAGCCATTTGGGACAGGGTCCTGAAGCTTTCTTT
CASSHLGQGPEAFF
>TRBJ2-7|NA|TRBV20-1|TRBD2
TGCAGTGCTAGTCGATCGATTAGCGGGAGTTGGTACGAGCAGTACTTC
CSASRSISGSWYEQYF
>TRBJ2-7|NA|TRBV3-1/TRBV3-2|TRBD2
TGTGCCAGCAGCCCAGTAGTTTTAGCGGGGGGCCCGTTAATCTCCTACGAGCAGTACTTC
CASSPVVLAGGPLISYEQYF
>TRBJ2-3|NA|TRBV7-7|TRBD2
TGTGCCAGCAGCTTTGGGACTAGCGGCACAGATACGCAGTATTTT
CASSFGTSGTDTQYF
>TRBJ2-7|once|TRBV7-9|TRBD1
TGTGCCAGCAGCTTTCCGACAGGGGGACGTGGCGAGCAGTACTTC
CASSFPTGGRGEQYF
>TRBJ2-1|NA|TRBV2|NA
TGTGCCAGCAGTGCCCGATTGGCCAATGAGCAGTTCTTC
CASSARLANEQFF
>TRBJ1-6|NA|TRBV12-3/TRBV12-4|NA
TGTGCCAGCAGTGGGGGGACGGAATCACCCCTCCACTTT
CASSGGTESPLHF
>TRBJ2-3|NA|TRBV3-1/TRBV3-2|NA
TGTGCCAGCAGCCAAAAGGTGACAGGCAGCACAGATACGCAGTATTTT
CASSQKVTGSTDTQYF
>TRBJ2-7|NA|TRBV6-2/TRBV6-3|NA
TGTGCCAGCAGTTCCGTGAGGAGCTCCTACGAGCAGTACTTC
CASSSVRSSYEQYF
>TRBJ1-1|NA|TRBV2|TRBD1
TGTGCCAGCAGTGGGATACAGGGGTCTGAAGCTTTCTTT
CASSGIQGSEAFF
>TRBJ2-5|NA|TRBV10-3|TRBD1
TGTGCCATCAGTGCCCCAGGGGGCAGAGAGACCCAGTACTTC
CAISAPGGRETQYF
>TRBJ1-2|NA|TRBV28|TRBD1
TGTGCCAGCAGTCCACCGACAGGGAGAAACTATGGCTACACCTTC
CASSPPTGRNYGYTF
>TRBJ2-7|NA|TRBV19|TRBD1
TGTGCCAGTAGTAATCCGGGACAGTCGGCAAACGAGCAGTACTTC
CASSNPGQSANEQYF
>TRBJ1-2|NA|TRBV5-8|NA
TGTGCCAGCAGCTTGGGCAGGGCAACCTATGGCTACACCTTC
CASSLGRATYGYTF
>TRBJ2-6|few|TRBV7-9|NA
TGTGCCAGCAGCTTAGCCAGGGTTGGGGCCAACGTCCTGACTTTC
CASSLARVGANVLTF
>TRBJ2-3|NA|TRBV29-1|TRBD2
TGCAGCGTTGCGGGGGGAATGAGCACAGATACGCAGTATTTT
CSVAGGMSTDTQYF
>TRBJ2-2|NA|TRBV14|TRBD1
TGTGCCAGCAGCCAAGCCGGGACAGGGACCGGGGAGCTGTTTTTT
CASSQAGTGTGELFF
>TRBJ1-2|few|TRBV7-9|NA
TGTGCCAGCAGCTTAGACAGCCCCTATGGCTACACCTTC
CASSLDSPYGYTF
>TRBJ2-1|NA|TRBV11-3|TRBD1
TGTGCCAGCAGCCCAGGACAGGGAGTCAACAATGAGCAGTTCTTC
CASSPGQGVNNEQFF
>TRBJ1-2|NA|TRBV7-9|TRBD1
TGTGCCAGCACCTCCGGGACAGGGCCTTCCTATGGCTACACCTTC
CASTSGTGPSYGYTF
>TRBJ1-5|few|TRBV4-3|NA
TGCGCCAGCAGCCAAGATAGTAGCAATCAGCCCCAGCATTTT
CASSQDSSNQPQHF
>TRBJ1-2|NA|TRBV11-2|NA
TGTGCCAGCAGCTTAGACAGCTATGGCTACACCTTC
CASSLDSYGYTF
>TRBJ2-7|NA|TRBV7-3|TRBD2
TGTGCCAGCAGCTTAATCGGGACTAGCGGGCCGCGTTCCTACGAGCAGTACTTC
CASSLIGTSGPRSYEQYF
>TRBJ1-6|NA|TRBV3-1/TRBV3-2|TRBD1
TGTGCCAGCAGCCCGAGAACAGGGGGCAATTCACCCCTCCACTTT
CASSPRTGGNSPLHF
>TRBJ2-2|once|TRBV7-8|TRBD2
TGTGCCAGCAGCTTAGTGGGACTAGCGGGAGGGAACACCGGGGAGCTGTTTTTT
CASSLVGLAGGNTGELFF